Shown below are 20 T cell receptor beta chains from a single sample sequenced in a study of T cell responses to AZD1222 COVID-19 vaccine. This table comes from immunoSEQ multiplex PCR, and its TCRdb copy is limited to in-frame clones, with some not included. Here the sample spans 90,000 to 120,000 clones, nearly 90% being singletons. The specimen was peripheral blood, collected 28 days after the second AZD1222 dose. These receptors were taken from an adult who received the AZD1222 COVID-19 vaccine.

The chain combines TRBV5-1 with TRBJ1-6; D is perhaps TRBD1 (6 bases). Germline CDR1 reads SGHRS; CDR2 reads YFSETQ. Trimming took 0 bases from V and 7 from J, leaving 11 bases between them. The CDR3 length is 15 residues. The CDR3 DNA is TGCGCCAGCAGCTTGGACAGGGCGAGGAATTCACCCCTCCACTTT. As protein: CASSLDRARNSPLHF.

V gene TRBV28 combines with J gene TRBJ2-5, with D perhaps TRBD1 (6 bases). The V end lost 5 bases, the J end lost 3 bases, and 16 bases lay between the germline ends. This CDR3 region has 15 residues. The germline V gene encodes CDR1 MDHEN and CDR2 SYDVKM. CDR3 protein: CASSLTSGTKETQYF. The CDR3 coding sequence is TGTGCCAGCAGTCTCACCTCCGGGACAAAAGAGACCCAGTACTTC.

The chain joins TRBV3-1 (or the pseudogene TRBV3-2) to TRBJ1-3; TRBD1 matches at 7 bases. This CDR3 comprises 17 residues. CDR1 and CDR2 from the germline V gene are LGHDT and YNNKEL (reference sequence). The V gene end was trimmed by 4 bases and the J gene end by 1 base; junction bases not matched to a gene: 10. As DNA, the CDR3 is TGTGCCAGCAGCCCCCGGGGCAGGGGGACTTCTGGAAACACCATATATTTT. Translated, it gives CASSPRGRGTSGNTIYF.

This sequence joins TRBV10-3 and TRBJ2-1; TRBD1 matches at 7 bases. The CDR3 has 14 residues. Germline CDR1 and CDR2: ENHRY and SYGVKD. The trim removed 3 bases at V and 5 bases at J, leaving 4 bases unmatched. CDR3 nucleotides: TGTGCCATCAGTGAAAACAGGGGCGACAATGAGCAGTTCTTC. It yields the protein CAISENRGDNEQFF.

V and J are TRBV18 and TRBJ1-1; tentatively, D is TRBD1 (6 bases). CDR3 size: 15 residues. Germline V gene lookup returns CDR1 KGHSH and CDR2 LQKENI. V was shortened by 3 bases and J by 1 base, with 12 bases between the two germline ends. Here the CDR3 DNA reads TGTGCCAGCTCACCCGGACAGAACTCGAACACTGAAGCTTTCTTT. Translation gives CASSPGQNSNTEAFF.

The rearrangement links TRBV19 to TRBJ2-7, with 9 nucleotides matching TRBD2. V shed 6 bases and J 0 bases; nucleotides not matched to a gene: 3. CDR3 length equals 14 residues. Germline V gene data show CDR1 as LNHDA and CDR2 as SQIVND (reference sequence). The CDR3 is CASSSGRSSYEQYF. In DNA form, the CDR3 reads TGTGCCAGTAGCAGCGGGAGGAGCTCCTACGAGCAGTACTTC.

This chain joins TRBV11-3 and TRBJ2-5, with TRBD2 identical over 10 bases. Germline V CDR1 and CDR2: SGHNT, YENEEA. The junction had 4 bases not matched to a gene; V was cut back by 1 base and J by 2 bases. The CDR3 totals 16 residues. The CDR3 DNA reads TGTGCCAGCAGCTTAGGGACTAGCGGCCGACAAGAGACCCAGTACTTC. Its translation is CASSLGTSGRQETQYF.

The chain recombines TRBV5-5 with TRBJ1-1; D uncertain. V lost 0 bases, J lost 4 bases, and 4 bases lay in between. Germline lookup yields CDR1 SGHKS and CDR2 YYEKEE (reference sequence). The CDR3 loop spans 12 amino acids. CDR3 region: CASSLEVTEAFF. DNA for the CDR3: TGTGCCAGCAGCTTGGAAGTCACTGAAGCTTTCTTT. Filled out from reference TRBV5-5 and TRBJ1-1, the complete variable domain reads DAGVTQSPTHLIKTRGQQVTLRCSPISGHKSVSWYQQVLGQGPQFIFQYYEKEERGRGNFPDRFSARQFPNYSSELNVNALLLGDSALYLCASSLEVTEAFFGQGTRLTVV.

The chain employs TRBV27 and TRBJ2-3; 8 bases match TRBD1. CDR1 MNHEY and CDR2 SMNVEV come from the germline V gene (reference sequence). The CDR3 consists of 16 residues. With 3 bases clipped from V and 1 base from J, the junction kept 6 bases outside the gene matches. The CDR3 DNA reads as TGTGCCAGCAGTTTCCGACAGGGGTGGGGCACAGATACGCAGTATTTT. It encodes CASSFRQGWGTDTQYF.

This clone was detected once. This chain uses TRBV5-6 with TRBJ1-1; possible D gene TRBD1, 5 bases. CDR1 and CDR2 (germline): SGHDT, YYEEEE. The CDR3 totals 17 residues. The germline V and J ends were trimmed by 3 bases and 0 bases, with 18 bases remaining between them. CDR3 protein: CASSSVGAAFMNTEAFF. DNA of the CDR3: TGTGCCAGCAGCTCGGTTGGGGCAGCCTTTATGAACACTGAAGCTTTCTTT.

This chain connects TRBV12-5 to TRBJ1-1; 8 positions match TRBD1. Germline CDR1 reads LGHNT; CDR2 reads FRNRAP. J lost 5 bases, V lost 5 bases, and 10 bases had no gene match. CDR3 length: 15 amino acids. CDR3 sequence: CASGQRTGRGTEAFF. The CDR3 nucleotides read TGTGCTAGTGGTCAAAGGACAGGGAGGGGTACTGAAGCTTTCTTT. The variable domain in full, completed from reference TRBV12-5 and TRBJ1-1, reads DARVTQTPRHKVTEMGQEVTMRCQPILGHNTVFWYRQTMMQGLELLAYFRNRAPLDDSGMPKDRFSAEMPDATLATLKIQPSEPRDSAVYFCASGQRTGRGTEAFFGQGTRLTVV.

This rearrangement joins TRBV11-2 to TRBJ2-7; the D gene is possibly TRBD1 (5 bases). In germline, CDR1 is SGHAT, CDR2 FQNNGV. The CDR3 sequence is 15 residues long. V was pared by 3 bases and J by 2 bases, with 14 bases between. CDR3 protein: CASSFNRGEAYEQYF. In DNA form, the CDR3 reads TGTGCCAGCAGCTTCAATAGGGGCGAGGCCTACGAGCAGTACTTC.

The V gene is TRBV27, the J gene TRBJ2-1, with TRBD2 identical over 12 bases. With V trimmed by 1 base and J by 7 bases, 14 bases remained unmatched. The CDR3 totals 19 residues. Germline CDR1 MNHEY, CDR2 SMNVEV (reference sequence). The CDR3 sequence is CASSLFYIGLAGRPNEQFF. Here the CDR3 DNA reads TGTGCCAGCAGTTTATTTTACATCGGACTAGCGGGAAGGCCAAATGAGCAGTTCTTC.

V and J are TRBV7-2 and TRBJ1-1; D gene uncertain. There are 11 residues in the CDR3. Germline lookup yields CDR1 SGHTA and CDR2 FQGNSA. The V and J ends lost 5 bases and 6 bases respectively, with 7 bases between them. CDR3 sequence (DNA): TGTGCCAGCAGCCCCCTCTCTGAAGCTTTCTTT. It encodes CASSPLSEAFF.

The chain recombines TRBV7-6 with TRBJ2-2; TRBD2 is a possible D gene (5 bases). The V gene's germline CDR1 is SGHVS and CDR2 FNYEAQ. The CDR3 runs to 15 residues. V gave up 1 base and J gave up 6 bases, with 12 bases separating them. CDR3 bases: TGTGCCAGCAGCTTAGTTACGGGGTTTGCCGGGGAGCTGTTTTTT. As protein: CASSLVTGFAGELFF.

V and J are TRBV9 and TRBJ1-2; D unclear. The CDR3 totals 14 residues. CDR1 is SGDLS and CDR2 is YYNGEE in the germline V gene. Trimming pared 0 bases from V and 6 bases from J, leaving 12 bases between. CDR3 region: CASSVGPVADGYTF. CDR3 bases: TGTGCCAGCAGCGTAGGGCCCGTGGCGGATGGCTACACCTTC.

V usage is TRBV4-3 and J usage is TRBJ1-4; TRBD1 aligns across 8 bases. CDR1 and CDR2 (germline): LGHNA, YSLEER. The CDR3 totals 17 residues. The V and J ends lost 0 bases and 7 bases, in that order; junction bases with no gene match: 10. As DNA, the CDR3 is TGCGCCAGCAGCCAAGATTTGGGGACAGACAGGGGTGAAAAACTGTTTTTT. Translating it yields CASSQDLGTDRGEKLFF.

CDR3 amino acids: CSADRGGYTEAFF. For the CDR3, the DNA is TGCAGCGCAGACAGGGGGGGGTACACTGAAGCTTTCTTT. This rearrangement joins TRBV29-1 to TRBJ1-1, with 9 bases that match TRBD1. The trim removed 7 bases at V and 3 bases at J, leaving 6 bases unmatched. The CDR3 consists of 13 residues. The germline CDR1 and CDR2 sequences are SQVTM and ANQGSEA.

The rearrangement links TRBV20-1 to TRBJ1-2, with D hard to call. Germline CDR1 reads DFQATT; CDR2 reads SNEGSKA (reference sequence). This CDR3 region has 10 residues. V was pared by 2 bases and J by 10 bases, with 8 bases between. The CDR3 DNA sequence: TGCAGTGCTAGATTAAGGGACTACACCTTC. The encoded protein is CSARLRDYTF.

On this clone: One end of the junction fails to match germline, which may point to a read error. The rearrangement joins TRBV6-2 or TRBV6-3 to TRBJ1-2; D is unresolved. The CDR3 extends over 16 amino acids. From germline, CDR1 is MNHEY and CDR2 SVGEGT. CDR3: CASNYEDGRINYGYTF. The CDR3 DNA reads TGTGCCAGCAATTACGAAGACGGACGGATTAACTATGGCTACACCTTC.